This T cell receptor beta chain was recorded in a study of Ad26.COV2.S vaccination and SARS-CoV-2 variants. About the research overall: Sample donor was a member of the COV1001 Ad26.COV2.S trial arm.

Assay: immunoSEQ multiplex PCR; the TCRdb copy retains only in-frame clones and omits some. The sample carries about 680,000 clones, more than 70% recorded once. Sample treatment: about 20 received Ad26.COV2.S at low or high dose, single or two shots; about 5 received placebo; per-sample allocation not given. On day 63 after the first injection, vaccine and placebo recipients gave samples. Germline V gene lookup returns CDR1 KGHSY and CDR2 FQNENV. This CDR3 is 16 amino acids long. V was cut by 0 bases and J by 3 bases, with 14 bases left in between. The sample was peripheral blood, taken in a trial of Ad26.COV2.S vaccine versus placebo. The J gene is TRBJ1-1, the V gene TRBV16; D ambiguous. The TCR comes from a person aged 18-65 years who received the Ad26.COV2.S COVID-19 vaccine or a placebo. The CDR3, as DNA: TGTGCCAGCAGCCAATCGATTGTTCCCAGCTACACTGAAGCTTTCTTT. It yields the protein CASSQSIVPSYTEAFF.